A selection of T cell receptor beta chains follows, all from one sample in a study of blood T cell repertoires in COVID-19. Repertoires were generated with immunoSEQ multiplex PCR, while TCRdb's copy carries only in-frame clones and drops some. The sample includes roughly 160,000 clones, roughly 84% of them seen just once. Sample: PBMCs or T cells enriched from blood (not recorded which). The receptors originated from a man in his fifties or sixties who had recovered from COVID-19. Each CDR3 is given with its conserved first and last residue. Fields, in order: V gene, D gene, J gene, clone size, CDR3 DNA, CDR3 protein. A D gene is named only where the DNA matches it firmly. The listing skips clone size in some rows; elsewhere it reads once, few, many or a size class.

V: TRBV18; D: TRBD1; J: TRBJ2-7; size: -; DNA: TGTGCCAGCTCCCCTTTTGCGGACAGGACCTACGAGCAGTACTTC; CDR3: CASSPFADRTYEQYF
V: TRBV29-1; D: -; J: TRBJ2-5; size: -; DNA: TGCAGCGTTGCCTTAGCTAGGGGAGAGACCCAGTACTTC; CDR3: CSVALARGETQYF
V: TRBV21-1; D: -; J: TRBJ2-7; size: -; DNA: TGTGCCAGCAGCAAAGTTTTTGTAGAGTCCTACGAGCAGTACTTC; CDR3: CASSKVFVESYEQYF
V: TRBV7-8; D: TRBD1; J: TRBJ1-2; size: once; DNA: TGTGCCAGCAGCCCTACCGGGACAGAGAATAACTATGGCTACACCTTC; CDR3: CASSPTGTENNYGYTF
V: TRBV5-1; D: -; J: TRBJ2-1; size: -; DNA: TGCGCCAGCAGCTTGGGAGTCAATGAGCAGTTCTTC; CDR3: CASSLGVNEQFF
V: TRBV18; D: -; J: TRBJ2-2; size: -; DNA: TGTGCCAGCTCACCGAGAGGAGGGGACGCCGGGGAGCTGTTTTTT; CDR3: CASSPRGGDAGELFF
V: TRBV28; D: -; J: TRBJ2-7; size: -; DNA: TGTGCCAGCAGTCTAGCCTTCTACGAGCAGTACTTC; CDR3: CASSLAFYEQYF
V: TRBV5-1; D: TRBD1; J: TRBJ2-7; size: -; DNA: TGCGCCAGCAGCTTAGGGGACAGCTCCTACGAGCAGTACTTC; CDR3: CASSLGDSSYEQYF
V: TRBV7-8; D: -; J: TRBJ1-1; size: -; DNA: TGTGCCAGCAGCTTAGGACAGTACACTGAAGCTTTCTTT; CDR3: CASSLGQYTEAFF
V: TRBV2; D: -; J: TRBJ1-1; size: -; DNA: TGTGCCAGCAGTGAAGCATTGGGGGGGAGCACTGAAGCTTTCTTT; CDR3: CASSEALGGSTEAFF
V: TRBV28; D: -; J: TRBJ1-1; size: once; DNA: TGTGCCAGCAGTTTATTGTATAACACTGAAGCTTTCTTT; CDR3: CASSLLYNTEAFF
V: TRBV24-1; D: -; J: TRBJ2-6; size: -; DNA: TGTGCCACCAGTGACCGGAGGTCTGGGGCCAACGTCCTGACTTTC; CDR3: CATSDRRSGANVLTF
V: TRBV6-5; D: -; J: TRBJ2-1; size: -; DNA: TGTGCCAGCAATTCAGGGGTCGCCTACAATGAGCAGTTCTTC; CDR3: CASNSGVAYNEQFF
V: TRBV30; D: -; J: TRBJ2-3; size: -; DNA: TGTGCCTGGAGTGTACTTGGGGCCAGCACAGATACGCAGTATTTT; CDR3: CAWSVLGASTDTQYF
V: TRBV3-1/TRBV3-2; D: TRBD2; J: TRBJ2-1; size: -; DNA: TGTGCCAGCAGCCAGGACCCGGGACTAGCGGGAGATGAGCAGTTCTTC; CDR3: CASSQDPGLAGDEQFF
V: TRBV15; D: TRBD2; J: TRBJ2-1; size: -; DNA: TGTGCCACCAGCAGAGATCGGGGTTGGCTAGCGGGGAGCTCCTACAATGAGCAGTTCTTC; CDR3: CATSRDRGWLAGSSYNEQFF
V: TRBV7-3; D: TRBD2; J: TRBJ2-5; size: few; DNA: TGTGCCAGCCGGGAGGGGGGAGGAGAGACCCAGTACTTC; CDR3: CASREGGGETQYF
V: TRBV18; D: -; J: TRBJ2-5; size: -; DNA: TGTGCCAGCTCACGAGGGGGGGACCAAGAGACCCAGTACTTC; CDR3: CASSRGGDQETQYF
V: TRBV27; D: TRBD1; J: TRBJ2-7; size: -; DNA: TGTGCCAGCAGTTCCTCCGGGACAGGTCGCTACGAGCAGTACTTC; CDR3: CASSSSGTGRYEQYF
V: TRBV29-1; D: -; J: TRBJ2-1; size: -; DNA: TGCAGCGTTGAAGATCGGAATGAGCAGTTCTTC; CDR3: CSVEDRNEQFF
V: TRBV15; D: TRBD1; J: TRBJ2-2; size: once; DNA: TGTGCCACCAGCAGAGCGGGCGGACAGGGAATAACCGGGGAGCTGTTTTTT; CDR3: CATSRAGGQGITGELFF
V: TRBV15; D: -; J: TRBJ2-5; size: -; DNA: TGTGCCACCAGCAGAGATTCGGAGGGAGGGGGTGGTTTGAAGACCCAGTACTTC; CDR3: CATSRDSEGGGGLKTQYF
V: TRBV6-5; D: -; J: TRBJ2-6; size: -; DNA: TGTGCCAGCAGTTATTACGGGGTCTCTGGGGCCAACGTCCTGACTTTC; CDR3: CASSYYGVSGANVLTF
V: TRBV28; D: TRBD1; J: TRBJ1-2; size: -; DNA: TGTGCCAGCAGTTCACTGGGACAGGGGGCCTATGGCTACACCTTC; CDR3: CASSSLGQGAYGYTF
V: TRBV28; D: TRBD1; J: TRBJ1-3; size: -; DNA: TGTGCCAGCCAGGACAGGTTAATTGGAAACACCATATATTTT; CDR3: CASQDRLIGNTIYF
V: TRBV5-1; D: -; J: TRBJ1-2; size: -; DNA: TGCGCCAGCAGCTTGGCGAACTATGGCTACACCTTC; CDR3: CASSLANYGYTF
V: TRBV7-9; D: -; J: TRBJ2-3; size: -; DNA: TGTGCCAGCAGCCTCGTTATAGCTGATACGCAGTATTTT; CDR3: CASSLVIADTQYF
V: TRBV11-2; D: -; J: TRBJ1-3; size: once; DNA: TGTGCCAGCAGCTTCACACAGGGCTCTGGAAACACCATATATTTT; CDR3: CASSFTQGSGNTIYF
V: TRBV7-9; D: TRBD2; J: TRBJ2-4; size: once; DNA: TGTGCCAGCAGCTTAGCACTAGCGGGAGGGCGCAACATTCAGTACTTC; CDR3: CASSLALAGGRNIQYF
V: TRBV6-5; D: -; J: TRBJ2-5; size: -; DNA: TGTGCCAGCAGTTCCCCGTCGAGCCCACAAGAGACCCAGTACTTC; CDR3: CASSSPSSPQETQYF
V: TRBV5-4; D: -; J: TRBJ1-6; size: -; DNA: TGTGCCAGCAGCTTCAGGGTTTATTCCTATAATTCACCCCTCCACTTT; CDR3: CASSFRVYSYNSPLHF
V: TRBV18; D: TRBD1; J: TRBJ1-3; size: -; DNA: TGTGCCAGCTCACCACTGGGACAGGGGGCTGGAAACACCATATATTTT; CDR3: CASSPLGQGAGNTIYF
V: TRBV6-5; D: -; J: TRBJ1-1; size: -; DNA: TGTGCCAGCAGGGCAGGGAGGGCTGAAGCTTTCTTT; CDR3: CASRAGRAEAFF
V: TRBV10-3; D: -; J: TRBJ1-1; size: -; DNA: TGTGCCATCAGTGAGTCGTCCAGGGGAAACACTGAAGCTTTCTTT; CDR3: CAISESSRGNTEAFF
V: TRBV27; D: TRBD2; J: TRBJ2-1; size: -; DNA: TGTGCCAGCAGTCCATGGACTAGCGCCTACAATGAGCAGTTCTTC; CDR3: CASSPWTSAYNEQFF
V: TRBV7-2; D: -; J: TRBJ2-2; size: -; DNA: TGTGCCAGCAGCTCGGCCGGGGGATCCGGGGAGCTGTTTTTT; CDR3: CASSSAGGSGELFF
V: TRBV5-4; D: -; J: TRBJ2-3; size: -; DNA: TGTGCCAGCAGCCTCACAGGAATAGATACGCAGTATTTT; CDR3: CASSLTGIDTQYF
V: TRBV2; D: -; J: TRBJ2-7; size: -; DNA: TGTGCCAGGGCCGGACAGCCATGGGACGAGCAGTACTTC; CDR3: CARAGQPWDEQYF
V: TRBV7-2; D: TRBD1; J: TRBJ1-2; size: -; DNA: TGTGCCAGCAGCTGGGGACAGATCGGGGCTAACTATGGCTACACCTTC; CDR3: CASSWGQIGANYGYTF
V: TRBV19; D: -; J: TRBJ1-1; size: few; DNA: TGTGCCAGTAGTACCCTCCAGACAGGAGTGAACACTGAAGCTTTCTTT; CDR3: CASSTLQTGVNTEAFF
V: TRBV4-1; D: -; J: TRBJ2-7; size: -; DNA: TGCGCCAGCAGCCAAGGGTTAGCGTACACCAGCTCCTACGAGCAGTACTTC; CDR3: CASSQGLAYTSSYEQYF
V: TRBV28; D: -; J: TRBJ2-7; size: -; DNA: TGTGCCAGCAGATCAACAGGGCTCGAGCAGTACTTC; CDR3: CASRSTGLEQYF
V: TRBV6-5; D: -; J: TRBJ1-3; size: -; DNA: TGTGCCAGCGAGTTATCTGGAAACACCATATATTTT; CDR3: CASELSGNTIYF
V: TRBV11-2; D: TRBD2; J: TRBJ2-7; size: -; DNA: TGTGCCAGCAGACAACTAGCGGGGGGGGCGCGCTCCTACGAGCAGTACTTC; CDR3: CASRQLAGGARSYEQYF
V: TRBV7-2; D: TRBD1; J: TRBJ1-1; size: -; DNA: TGTGCCAGCAGCAGAGACAGGGGGCGCGTGAACACTGAAGCTTTCTTT; CDR3: CASSRDRGRVNTEAFF